Listed below are T cell receptor beta chains from one sample, sequenced in a study of CD8 T cells in Susac syndrome. Via MiXCR, TCRdb re-called the immunoSEQ multiplex PCR reads, giving one row per CDR3 protein. Among 150,000 to 190,000 distinct CDR3 sequences listed, approximately 93% were seen once. Sequencing was performed on CD8+ T cells from PBMCs. These receptors were taken from a human donor with multiple sclerosis. The CDR3 runs from the conserved cysteine through the conserved F or W. The D gene is left open where the match is weak. Expanded clones get a size class; other rows say once, few or many, or leave the size out.

CDR3 length	clone size	V gene	J gene	D gene	CDR3 DNA	CDR3 protein
15	NA	TRBV12-3/TRBV12-4	TRBJ2-1	TRBD2	TGTGCCAGCACCCAGGGACTAGCGAATTACAATGAGCAGTTCTTC	CASTQGLANYNEQFF
14	NA	TRBV30	TRBJ1-6	TRBD1	TGTGCCTGGAGTCCGGGACAGGTGGATTCACCCCTCCACTTT	CAWSPGQVDSPLHF
16	once	TRBV4-3	TRBJ2-7	TRBD2	TGCGCCAGCAGCCAAGACGGGACTAGCGGAATATACGAGCAGTACTTC	CASSQDGTSGIYEQYF
16	NA	TRBV5-8	TRBJ2-3	TRBD1	TGTGCCAGCAGCTTAGGGATACAGGGGGCAAAAGATACGCAGTATTTT	CASSLGIQGAKDTQYF
16	NA	TRBV15	TRBJ1-1	NA	TGTGCCACCAGCAGAGAAGGGACTGGGGTTAACACTGAAGCTTTCTTT	CATSREGTGVNTEAFF
16	NA	TRBV9	TRBJ1-2	TRBD1	TGTGCCAGCAGCGCTAACGACAGGGTTCTAAACTATGGCTACACCTTC	CASSANDRVLNYGYTF
13	once	TRBV19	TRBJ1-1	NA	TGTGCCAGTAGTACAGGGACGAACACTGAAGCTTTCTTT	CASSTGTNTEAFF
17	once	TRBV3-1	TRBJ2-6	NA	TGTGCCAGCAGCCAAGAAGCCTTCAGCTCTGGGGCCAACGTCCTGACTTTC	CASSQEAFSSGANVLTF
16	NA	TRBV29-1	TRBJ1-6	NA	TGCAGCGTTGAATGTGGCGTTGGTGGGCATAATTCACCCCTCCACTTT	CSVECGVGGHNSPLHF
12	NA	TRBV13	TRBJ2-1	NA	TGTGCCAGCAGCTCCGTTCCGAATGAGCAGTTCTTC	CASSSVPNEQFF
12	NA	TRBV29-1	TRBJ1-2	NA	TGCAGCGTTCCATCCAGGGACTATGGCTACACCTTC	CSVPSRDYGYTF